Following are 19 T cell receptor beta chains from one sample sequenced in a study of Graves' ophthalmopathy and Graves' hyperthyroidism. RNA transcripts served as template for amplifying TCR beta CDR3 sequences. HTBI primers served in a first-round RT-PCR, which a second-round multiplex PCR followed. TCRdb re-called the multiplex PCR reads through MiXCR, storing one row per CDR3 protein. The sample holds about 740,000 distinct CDR3 sequences, 40% seen once. Specimen: peripheral blood. These receptors were obtained from an adult man with Graves' ophthalmopathy.

This sequence joins TRBV19 and TRBJ2-7; 11 nucleotides agree with TRBD2. CDR3 length equals 17 residues. Germline V gene data show CDR1 as LNHDA and CDR2 as SQIVND (reference sequence). Trimming took 3 bases from V and 3 from J; bases not matched to a gene: 10. As DNA, the CDR3 is TGTGCCAGTAGTATCGGACTACTAGCGGGAGATTTCTACGAGCAGTACTTC. As protein: CASSIGLLAGDFYEQYF.

This rearrangement joins TRBV9 to TRBJ2-6; no clear D. Germline V gene lookup returns CDR1 SGDLS and CDR2 YYNGEE. CDR3 size: 16 residues. Between the trimmed V and J ends, which lost 4 bases and 4 bases, there was a span of 15 bases. CDR3 residues: CASSRLRSAGANVLTF. CDR3 bases: TGTGCCAGCAGCCGACTTCGTTCGGCCGGGGCCAACGTCCTGACTTTC.

CDR3 in DNA: TGCAGTGCTGACTTCCCGACAGGGGGCGATGGAATGAACACTGAAGCTTTCTTT. It is translated as CSADFPTGGDGMNTEAFF. The rearrangement uses TRBV20-1 and TRBJ1-1; 10 bases align to TRBD1. V lost 5 bases and J lost 0; bases outside the gene matches: 15. Per germline, CDR1 DFQATT and CDR2 SNEGSKA (reference sequence). This CDR3 contains 18 residues.

This chain uses TRBV20-1 with TRBJ2-3, with 7 bases identical to TRBD2. The CDR3 runs to 13 residues. With 1 base clipped from V and 3 bases from J, the junction kept 1 base outside the gene matches. Germline lookup yields CDR1 DFQATT and CDR2 SNEGSKA (reference sequence). This CDR3 is CSARGEGTDTQYF. The DNA of the CDR3 is TGCAGTGCTAGAGGGGAGGGTACAGATACGCAGTATTTT.

The chain recombines TRBV29-1 with TRBJ1-2; 10 bases map to TRBD1. CDR1 and CDR2 (germline): SQVTM, ANQGSEA. The CDR3 loop spans 19 amino acids. The J segment lost 1 base and the V segment lost 0 bases, leaving 14 bases of the junction unmatched. CDR3 sequence: CSVEELTARTGGFNYGYTF. The CDR3 coding sequence is TGCAGCGTTGAAGAGCTGACGGCCAGGACAGGGGGTTTTAACTATGGCTACACCTTC.

This clonotype was detected only a few times. The chain is built from TRBV20-1 and TRBJ1-2, with TRBD1 identical over 7 bases. Germline CDR1 reads DFQATT; CDR2 reads SNEGSKA (reference sequence). The length of the CDR3 is 15 residues. The V gene end was trimmed by 2 bases and the J gene end by 7 bases; junction bases not matched to a gene: 13. The DNA of the CDR3 is TGCAGTGCTAGACATAGGGGGGAGGGGGCCCGTGGCTACACCTTC. The encoded protein is CSARHRGEGARGYTF.

This clonotype has a handful of counts. The chain employs TRBV19 and TRBJ1-2, with D possibly being TRBD1 (6 bases). Trimming left V 6 bases short and J 7 bases short, with 18 bases between. This CDR3 spans 14 amino acids. Germline values: CDR1 LNHDA, CDR2 SQIVND (reference sequence). The CDR3 sequence: CASSPEGGHGGYTF. CDR3 coding DNA: TGTGCCAGTAGCCCCGAGGGGGGCCACGGTGGCTACACCTTC.

This clonotype appeared many times. CDR3 nucleotides: TGTGCCAGCAGACAGATTGCAACTAATGAAAAACTGTTTTTT. It specifies CASRQIATNEKLFF. The V call is TRBV2, the J call TRBJ1-4, with D uncertain. Germline assignment: CDR1 SNHLY and CDR2 FYNNEI. V gave up 6 bases and J gave up 0 bases, with 8 bases separating them. The CDR3 has 14 residues. The full variable domain, rest sourced from reference TRBV2 and TRBJ1-4, is EPEVTQTPSHQVTQMGQEVILRCVPISNHLYFYWYRQILGQKVEFLVSFYNNEISEKSEIFDDQFSVERPDGSNFTLKIRSTKLEDSAMYFCASRQIATNEKLFFGSGTQLSVL.

This clonotype was detected a few times. The V call is TRBV20-1, the J call TRBJ1-1; weak D call: TRBD1 (6 bases). V was shortened by 5 bases and J by 1 base, with 14 bases between the two germline ends. The CDR3 contains 14 residues. In germline, CDR1 is DFQATT, CDR2 SNEGSKA (reference sequence). The CDR3 coding sequence is TGCAGTGCTTATGGGACACCGAAGAACACTGAAGCTTTCTTT. Amino acid sequence: CSAYGTPKNTEAFF.

Worth noting for this clonotype: Being one base from a much bigger clone, this may be a read error. The conserved final phenylalanine or tryptophan is absent from the CDR3, which likely points to a read error. Because the CDR3's place on the DNA is in doubt, the DNA is left out and the CDR3 is given as listed by TCRdb. The chain couples TRBV19 to TRBJ1-1. Inclusive of both ends, the CDR3 amounts to 11 amino acids. CDR1 LNHDA and CDR2 SQIVND come from the germline V gene (reference sequence). CDR3 loop: CASFWGRHPFL.

In this sample, this clonotype turned up many times. This chain connects TRBV10-3 to TRBJ1-5; D is undetermined. This CDR3 spans 17 amino acids. Germline values: CDR1 ENHRY, CDR2 SYGVKD. Trimming cost V 0 bases and J 2 bases, with 14 bases left between them. CDR3 protein: CAISESAILVGNQPQHF. DNA for the CDR3: TGTGCCATCAGTGAGTCTGCTATCCTCGTCGGCAATCAGCCCCAGCATTTT.

The rearrangement uses TRBV10-1 and TRBJ2-1, with D uncertain. Germline assignment: CDR1 WNHNN and CDR2 SYGVQD (reference sequence). Trimming cost V 2 bases and J 9 bases, with 14 bases left between them. The CDR3 length is 14 residues. The chain's CDR3 is CASSEGYATVEQFF. As DNA, the CDR3 is TGCGCCAGCAGTGAGGGGTATGCGACGGTTGAGCAGTTCTTC.

Turning to this clonotype: Sequence at one end of the junction differs from germline and may be a read error. V gene TRBV7-2 combines with J gene TRBJ1-4, with a weak D call TRBD1 (6 bases). Germline V gene lookup returns CDR1 SGHTA and CDR2 FQGNSA. The CDR3 length is 18 residues. The CDR3 spells CASRGSGTRVLSSEKLLF. The DNA of the CDR3 is TGTGCCAGCAGAGGGTCCGGGACAAGAGTATTATCAAGTGAAAAACTGCTTTTT.

The rearrangement uses TRBV11-2 and TRBJ2-7, with 7 bases matching TRBD1. V shed 5 bases and J 1 base; nucleotides not matched to a gene: 11. The germline CDR1 and CDR2 sequences are SGHAT and FQNNGV. The CDR3 runs 16 residues. The CDR3, as DNA: TGTGCCAGCAGCGTCTCCGGTGGGGACAGATCCTACGAGCAGTACTTC. This codes for CASSVSGGDRSYEQYF.

This clonotype has just a few counts. The genes are TRBV6-6 and TRBJ2-2; D gene unclear. Trimming stripped 5 bases from V and 5 bases from J, with 18 bases between. The CDR3 runs 16 residues. Germline CDR1 MNHNY, CDR2 SVGAGI (reference sequence). The CDR3 DNA reads TGTGCCAGCAGTCGGACGGGCTTTCTGAAGACCGGGGAGCTGTTTTTT. Residues: CASSRTGFLKTGELFF.

For this clonotype: A much larger clone is a single base away; this may be a read error. The chain uses TRBV10-3 and TRBJ2-5; D unclear. Germline CDR1 and CDR2: ENHRY and SYGVKD. V gave up 6 bases and J gave up 5 bases, with 7 bases separating them. This CDR3 has 11 amino acids. In DNA form, the CDR3 reads TGTGCCATCAGGACGGAGGAGACCCAGTACTTC. It yields the protein CAIRTEETQYF.

With regard to this clonotype: One junction end disagrees with the germline gene, perhaps due to a read error. This sequence joins TRBV24-1 and TRBJ1-5, with 8 nucleotides matching TRBD1. CDR3 size: 15 residues. Looked up from germline, CDR1 is KGHDR and CDR2 is SFDVKD. Here the CDR3 reads CASSATDRVSQPQHF. DNA for the CDR3: TGTGCCAGCAGTGCCACGGACAGGGTATCTCAGCCCCAGCATTTT.

The CDR3 DNA follows: TGTGCCAGCAGCCCCGATGTAGGCAATCAGCCCCAGCATTTT. Translated: CASSPDVGNQPQHF. The V call is TRBV2, the J call TRBJ1-5; D not resolved. Trimming shortened V by 6 bases and J by 2 bases, and 11 bases separated the two germline ends. From germline, CDR1 is SNHLY and CDR2 FYNNEI. The CDR3 has 14 amino acids. Combining the CDR3 with reference TRBV2 and TRBJ1-5 gives the whole variable domain EPEVTQTPSHQVTQMGQEVILRCVPISNHLYFYWYRQILGQKVEFLVSFYNNEISEKSEIFDDQFSVERPDGSNFTLKIRSTKLEDSAMYFCASSPDVGNQPQHFGDGTRLSIL.

The chain recombines TRBV14 with TRBJ2-7, with D possibly matching TRBD2 (6 bases). V was pared by 1 base and J by 13 bases, with 14 bases between. CDR3 length: 12 residues. Germline-derived CDR1 and CDR2 are SGHDN and FVKESK. This CDR3 is CASSQGGVTLYF. Written as DNA, the CDR3 is TGTGCCAGCAGCCAAGGGGGGGTTACCCTCTACTTC.